The clone carrying this TCR beta chain has only a few counts. This CDR3 is 20 amino acids long. Germline V gene data show CDR1 as MDHEN and CDR2 as SYDVKM. V trimming: 5 bases; J trimming: 7 bases; junction bases outside the gene matches: 20. The record originates from a study of cytomegalovirus exposure and HLA in healthy donors. Only in-frame clones appear in the TCRdb table, and some are missing; sequencing was by immunoSEQ multiplex PCR. The sample has 150,000 to 200,000 clones, approximately 86% seen once. V and J are TRBV28 and TRBJ2-1; 13 bases map to TRBD2. This TCR was recovered from a man aged 18 to 29 in good health and CMV-seropositive. The sample taken for sequencing was PBMCs. The DNA of the CDR3 is TGTGCCAGCAGTACCACGCGGACTAGCGGGGGATTTGGGTTCGGAAATGAGCAGTTCTTC. Residues: CASSTTRTSGGFGFGNEQFF.